The T cell receptor beta chain described here comes from a study of blood T cell repertoires in COVID-19. This table comes from immunoSEQ multiplex PCR, and its TCRdb copy is limited to in-frame clones, with some not included. The data show over 250,000 clones, with 65% to 85% seen just once and about 1.5% held by the top ten. This clone was detected a few times. This sequence originates from a human donor with COVID-19, enrolled during active disease. The donor label of this sample is uncertain. The sequenced sample was peripheral blood.

The CDR3 DNA is TGCGCCAGCAGCCCACGGACAGGGGGCGGATACGAGCAGTACTTC. It specifies CASSPRTGGGYEQYF. V usage is TRBV5-1 and J usage is TRBJ2-7; 11 bases are a match to TRBD1. The V and J ends lost 4 bases and 4 bases, in that order; junction bases with no gene match: 7. CDR3 length equals 15 residues. Germline assignment: CDR1 SGHRS and CDR2 YFSETQ.